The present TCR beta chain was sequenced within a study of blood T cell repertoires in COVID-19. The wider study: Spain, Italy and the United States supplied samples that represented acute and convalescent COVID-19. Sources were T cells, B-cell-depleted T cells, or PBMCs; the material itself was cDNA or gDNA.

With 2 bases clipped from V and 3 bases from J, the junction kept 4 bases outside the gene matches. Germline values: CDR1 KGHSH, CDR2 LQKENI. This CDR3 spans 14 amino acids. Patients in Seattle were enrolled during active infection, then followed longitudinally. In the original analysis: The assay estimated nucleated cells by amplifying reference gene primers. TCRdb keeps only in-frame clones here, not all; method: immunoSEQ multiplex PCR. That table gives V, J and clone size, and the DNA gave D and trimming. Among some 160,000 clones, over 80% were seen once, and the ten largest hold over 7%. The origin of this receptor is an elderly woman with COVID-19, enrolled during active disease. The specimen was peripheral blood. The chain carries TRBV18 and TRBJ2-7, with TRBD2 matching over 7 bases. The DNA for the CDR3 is TGTGCCAGCTCACCAACCGGGACTAACTACGAGCAGTACTTC. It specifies CASSPTGTNYEQYF.